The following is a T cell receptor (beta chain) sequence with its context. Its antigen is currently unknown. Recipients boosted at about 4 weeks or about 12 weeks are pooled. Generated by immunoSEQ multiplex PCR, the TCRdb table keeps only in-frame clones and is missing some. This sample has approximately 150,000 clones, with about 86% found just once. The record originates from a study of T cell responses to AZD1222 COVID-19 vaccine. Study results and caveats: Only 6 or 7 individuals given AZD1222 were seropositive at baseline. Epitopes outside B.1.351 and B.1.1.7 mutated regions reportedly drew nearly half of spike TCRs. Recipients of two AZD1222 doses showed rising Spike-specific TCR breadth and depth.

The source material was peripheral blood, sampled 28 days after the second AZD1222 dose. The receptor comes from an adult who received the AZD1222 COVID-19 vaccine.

CDR3: CASSQVGNNSPLHF. In nucleotides, the CDR3 is TGTGCCAGCTCACAAGTGGGAAATAATTCACCCCTCCACTTT. J is TRBJ1-6 and V is TRBV18; unclear D gene. Trimming pared 4 bases from V and 5 bases from J, leaving 9 bases between. The length of the CDR3 is 14 residues. Germline V gives CDR1 KGHSH, CDR2 LQKENI.